The clone carrying this T cell receptor (beta chain) showed up many times. The sample belongs to a study of T cells in Graves' hyperthyroidism and ophthalmopathy. Germline values: CDR1 SGHTA, CDR2 FQGNSA. Trimming left V 7 bases short and J 4 bases short, with 21 bases between. CDR3 length: 16 amino acids. TCR beta CDR3 regions were amplified from RNA. A first-round RT-PCR of the TCR CDR3 used the HTBI primer set. TCRdb used MiXCR to reprocess the multiplex PCR reads, holding one entry per CDR3 protein. Altogether about 360,000 distinct CDR3 sequences are present, 13% being singletons, with the ten largest covering 9% to 9.5%.

The sample taken for sequencing was blood. J is TRBJ2-3 and V is TRBV7-2; tentative D call: TRBD2 (5 bases). The TCR was taken from a woman between 18 and 29 years old with Graves' hyperthyroidism. The CDR3 here is CASMGTGTPYSDTQYF. Here the CDR3 DNA reads TGTGCCAGCATGGGTACGGGAACCCCCTATTCAGATACGCAGTATTTT.